This T cell receptor (beta chain) derives from a study of T cells in Graves' hyperthyroidism and ophthalmopathy. This clonotype was counted many times. Its antigen is unknown. Amplified TCR beta CDR3 regions came from RNA transcripts. With the HTBI primer set, the TCR CDR3 went through a first round of RT-PCR. TCRdb processed the multiplex PCR reads anew with MiXCR; each CDR3 protein has one entry. The table has a few hundred thousand distinct CDR3 sequences, roughly 14% seen once. Broader study findings: The model identified upcoming ophthalmopathy a median approximately seven months ahead of onset.

The CDR3 runs 14 residues. Germline CDR1 and CDR2: MDHEN and SYDVKM. With 8 bases clipped from V and 3 bases from J, the junction kept 9 bases outside the gene matches. Diagnoses were made from clinical symptoms, serum measures (thyroxine and TRAb), thyroid ultrasound and orbital computed tomography. The V call is TRBV28, the J call TRBJ2-7; 8 bases match TRBD2. This TCR was sampled from a woman in her 30s with Graves' hyperthyroidism. Material: blood. The CDR3 loop reads CASQGAGALYEQYF. DNA for the CDR3: TGTGCCAGCCAGGGAGCGGGAGCCCTCTACGAGCAGTACTTC.